The clone carrying this TCR beta chain was seen only a few times. The data stem from a study of blood T cell repertoires in COVID-19. The assay was immunoSEQ multiplex PCR, and TCRdb's table has in-frame clones only and misses some. The sample includes roughly 97,000 clones, around 85% seen only once; the top ten take 2.5% to 3.5%. The TCR was taken from a woman of 80 years or more with active or convalescent COVID-19. The sample taken for sequencing was peripheral blood.

This CDR3 is CASFPFPGQGNRDQPQHF. The CDR3 DNA follows: TGTGCCAGCTTCCCCTTTCCGGGACAGGGTAATCGAGATCAGCCCCAGCATTTT. The V and J genes are TRBV27 and TRBJ1-5; 9 bases are a match to TRBD1. The trim removed 8 bases at V and 5 bases at J, leaving 19 bases unmatched. There are 18 residues in the CDR3. Germline V CDR1 and CDR2: MNHEY, SMNVEV (reference sequence).